This section outlines one T cell receptor (beta chain) sequence together with its context. The source of the sample is a study of glioma-infiltrating T cells. Per germline, CDR1 MNHNS and CDR2 SASEGT. The CDR3 has 10 amino acids. V shed 5 bases and J shed 15 bases, with 11 bases lying between them. The iRepertoire nested amplicon-rescue multiplex PCR amplified TCR alpha and beta CDR3s from RNA. Input was 100-400 ng of tissue mRNA or PBMC total RNA. TCRdb re-derived calls from the multiplex PCR reads in MiXCR, one entry per CDR3 protein. The sample includes under 200,000 distinct CDR3 sequences, around 40% of them seen just once.

The sequence was collected from a human donor with low-grade glioma or glioblastoma, undergoing nonglioma brain surgery, or in good health (not recorded which). The V call is TRBV6-1, the J call TRBJ2-1; no definite D call. The sequenced sample consisted of glioma tissue, nonneoplastic brain tissue, or PBMCs (not recorded which). This CDR3 reads CASSRSERFF. The CDR3 DNA is TGTGCCAGCAGTAGGTCTGAGAGGTTCTTC.